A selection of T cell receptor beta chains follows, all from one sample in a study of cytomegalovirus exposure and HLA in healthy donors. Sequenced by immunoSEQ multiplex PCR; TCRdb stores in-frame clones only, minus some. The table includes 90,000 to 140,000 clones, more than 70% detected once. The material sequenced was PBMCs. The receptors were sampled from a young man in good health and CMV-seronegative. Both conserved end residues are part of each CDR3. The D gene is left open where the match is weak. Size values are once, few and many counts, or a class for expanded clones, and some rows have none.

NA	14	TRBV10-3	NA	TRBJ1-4	TGTGCCTCCTCAGGGGACCGGGTCGGGGAAAAACTGTTTTTT	CASSGDRVGEKLFF
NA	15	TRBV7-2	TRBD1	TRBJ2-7	TGTGCCAGCAGCTCCCCCGGGACAGGGAGGTACGAGCAGTACTTC	CASSSPGTGRYEQYF
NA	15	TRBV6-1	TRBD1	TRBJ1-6	TGTGCCAGCAGTGAATCCGGGACAGGGAATTCACCCCTCCACTTT	CASSESGTGNSPLHF
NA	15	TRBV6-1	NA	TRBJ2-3	TGTGCCAGCATACTGGACAGATCGAGCACAGATACGCAGTATTTT	CASILDRSSTDTQYF
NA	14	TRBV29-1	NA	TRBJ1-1	TGCAGCGTTGAGAGACCGGGGAGGAACACTGAAGCTTTCTTT	CSVERPGRNTEAFF
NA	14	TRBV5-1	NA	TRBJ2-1	TGCGCCAGCAGCTTTTCTGGGACTCTTAATGAGCAGTTCTTC	CASSFSGTLNEQFF
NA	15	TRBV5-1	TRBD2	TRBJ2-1	TGCGCCAGCAGCTACTTTAGCGGGAGCTCGAGTGAGCAGTTCTTC	CASSYFSGSSSEQFF
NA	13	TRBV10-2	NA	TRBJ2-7	TGCGCCAGCAAACGAGGGATAACCTACGAGCAGTACTTC	CASKRGITYEQYF
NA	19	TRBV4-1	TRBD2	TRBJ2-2	TGCGCCAGCAGCCAAGGAGGAGCGCGGGGGGACTTAAACACCGGGGAGCTGTTTTTT	CASSQGGARGDLNTGELFF
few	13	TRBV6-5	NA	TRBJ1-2	TGTGCCAGCAGTAAACAGGTCCAGGGCGGCTACACCTTC	CASSKQVQGGYTF
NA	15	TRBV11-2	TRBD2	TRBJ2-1	TGTGCCAGCAGCTTAGGCCTAGCGGGGCAAAATGAGCAGTTCTTC	CASSLGLAGQNEQFF
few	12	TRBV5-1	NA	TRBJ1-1	TGCGCCAGCAGTATGGGCGTCACTGAAGCTTTCTTT	CASSMGVTEAFF
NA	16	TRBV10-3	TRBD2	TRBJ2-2	TGTGCCATCAGGGCATCTAGCGGAACGAACACCGGGGAGCTGTTTTTT	CAIRASSGTNTGELFF
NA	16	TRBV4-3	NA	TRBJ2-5	TGCGCCAGCAGCCAAGATCGGGGAAGTAACAAAGAGACCCAGTACTTC	CASSQDRGSNKETQYF
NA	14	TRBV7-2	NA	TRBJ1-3	TGTGCCAGCAGCATGAGGACAGAAAGAAACACCATATATTTT	CASSMRTERNTIYF
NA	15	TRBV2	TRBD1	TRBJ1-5	TGTGCCAGCAGTGAAGAAGGACAGGGTGGTGGGGCCCAGCATTTT	CASSEEGQGGGAQHF
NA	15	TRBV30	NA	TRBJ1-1	TGTGCCTGGAGGGCCCTTGGGCAGGGGAACACTGAAGCTTTCTTT	CAWRALGQGNTEAFF
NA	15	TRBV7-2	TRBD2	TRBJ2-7	TGTGCCAGCACCTTATTGACTAGCGGGAGCTCCGAGCAGTACTTC	CASTLLTSGSSEQYF
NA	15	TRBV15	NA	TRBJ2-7	TGTGCCACCAGCAGAGAGTCCAGGGGCTCCTACGAGCAGTACTTC	CATSRESRGSYEQYF
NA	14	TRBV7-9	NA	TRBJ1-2	TGTGCCAGCAGCTTAGCCAGGGCCAACTATGGCTACACCTTC	CASSLARANYGYTF
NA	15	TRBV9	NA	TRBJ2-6	TGTGCCAGCAGCCCCCGACCCGGGGGGGCCAACGTCCTGACTTTC	CASSPRPGGANVLTF
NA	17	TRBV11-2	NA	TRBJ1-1	TGTGCCAGCAGCTATAACGCCGGGACAAGGGGAGACGTTGAAGCTTTCTTT	CASSYNAGTRGDVEAFF
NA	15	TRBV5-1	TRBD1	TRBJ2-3	TGCGCCAGCAGCTTACAGGGGGAAAGCACAGATACGCAGTATTTT	CASSLQGESTDTQYF
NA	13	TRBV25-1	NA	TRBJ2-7	TGTGCCTGGAGACAGGACTCTCCTGGCGAGCAGTACTTC	CAWRQDSPGEQYF
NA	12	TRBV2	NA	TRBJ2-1	TGTGCCAGCAGTGGAGGGTGGAATGAGCAGTTCTTC	CASSGGWNEQFF
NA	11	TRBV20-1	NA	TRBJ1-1	TGCAGTGCTCTTAGGGAGGTTGAAGCTTTCTTT	CSALREVEAFF
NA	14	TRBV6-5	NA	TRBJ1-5	TGTGCCAGCAGTTACGGCGGGTTCGGGCAGCCCCAGCATTTT	CASSYGGFGQPQHF
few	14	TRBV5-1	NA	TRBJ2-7	TGCGCCAGCAGCTTCACTGGAGGGAGTGGCGAGCAGTACTTC	CASSFTGGSGEQYF
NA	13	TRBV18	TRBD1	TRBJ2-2	TGTGCCAGCTTCATGGACAGGGCCGGGGAGCTGTTTTTT	CASFMDRAGELFF
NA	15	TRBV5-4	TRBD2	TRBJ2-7	TGTGCCAGCAGCCCCGCGAGGACTAGTCCCTACGAGCAGTACTTC	CASSPARTSPYEQYF
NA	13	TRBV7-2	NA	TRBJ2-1	TGTGCCAGCAGCTTTAACTCCTACAATGAGCAGTTCTTC	CASSFNSYNEQFF
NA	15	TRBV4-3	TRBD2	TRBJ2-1	TGCGCCAGCAGCCAAGAACTAGCGGGCTACAATGAGCAGTTCTTC	CASSQELAGYNEQFF
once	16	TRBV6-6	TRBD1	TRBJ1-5	TGTGCCAGCAGTTACCTACAGGGGACTAGCAATCAGCCCCAGCATTTT	CASSYLQGTSNQPQHF
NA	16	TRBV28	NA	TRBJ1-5	TGTGCCAGCAGTCCAAGGACACTATATAGCAATCAGCCCCAGCATTTT	CASSPRTLYSNQPQHF
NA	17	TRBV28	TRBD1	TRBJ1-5	TGTGCCAGCAGTTCATCGGACAGGGGGTTTAGCAATCAGCCCCAGCATTTT	CASSSSDRGFSNQPQHF
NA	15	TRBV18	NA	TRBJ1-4	TGTGCCAGCTCACCACGGTCACAGATAATTGAAAAACTGTTTTTT	CASSPRSQIIEKLFF
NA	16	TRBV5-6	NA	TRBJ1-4	TGTGCCAGCAGCCGATACTATACAGAAGGAGGCGGAAAACTGTTTTTT	CASSRYYTEGGGKLFF
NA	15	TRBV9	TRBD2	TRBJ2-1	TGTGCCAGCAGCGTAGCAGCGGGAGTAGGGAATGAGCAGTTCTTC	CASSVAAGVGNEQFF
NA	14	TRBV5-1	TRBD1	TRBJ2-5	TGCGCCAGCAGCTTGGGGGACAGGACAGAGACCCAGTACTTC	CASSLGDRTETQYF
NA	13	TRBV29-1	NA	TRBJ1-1	TGCAGCGTGAGGAGGGGTATGAACACTGAAGCTTTCTTT	CSVRRGMNTEAFF
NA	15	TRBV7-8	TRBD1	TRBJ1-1	TGTGCCAGCAGCACGCACAGGGGAATCGCCACTGAAGCTTTCTTT	CASSTHRGIATEAFF
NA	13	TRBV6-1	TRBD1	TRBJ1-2	TGTGCCTCCCGGGGACAGGGGGCAGAGGGCTACACCTTC	CASRGQGAEGYTF
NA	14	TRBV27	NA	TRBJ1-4	TGTGCCAGCAGTTTCGGTACAACTAATGAAAAACTGTTTTTT	CASSFGTTNEKLFF
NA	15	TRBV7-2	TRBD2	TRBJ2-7	TGTGCCAGCAGCTTAGCCCCGGGGGGGCTATACGAGCAGTACTTC	CASSLAPGGLYEQYF
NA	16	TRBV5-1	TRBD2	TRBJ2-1	TGCGCCAGCAGCTTTACCACTAGCGGGGGGGTCAATGAGCAGTTCTTC	CASSFTTSGGVNEQFF
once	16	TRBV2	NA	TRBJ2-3	TGTGCCAGCAGTGAAGGTCCGGGGTTTCAGACAGATACGCAGTATTTT	CASSEGPGFQTDTQYF